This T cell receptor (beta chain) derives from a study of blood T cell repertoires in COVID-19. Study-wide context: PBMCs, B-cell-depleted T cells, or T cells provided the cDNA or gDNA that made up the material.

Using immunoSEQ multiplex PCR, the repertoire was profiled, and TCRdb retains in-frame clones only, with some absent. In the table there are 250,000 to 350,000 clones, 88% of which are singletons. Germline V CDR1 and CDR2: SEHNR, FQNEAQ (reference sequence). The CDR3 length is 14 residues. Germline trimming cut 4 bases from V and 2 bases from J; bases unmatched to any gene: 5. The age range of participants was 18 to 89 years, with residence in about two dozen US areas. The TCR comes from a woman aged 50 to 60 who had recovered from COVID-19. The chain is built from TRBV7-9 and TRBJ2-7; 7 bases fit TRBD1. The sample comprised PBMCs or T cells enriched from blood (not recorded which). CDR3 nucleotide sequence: TGTGCCAGCAGCTCTGCGACAGGGACCTACGAGCAGTACTTC. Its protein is CASSSATGTYEQYF.